These 5 T cell receptor beta chains share one sample of origin, sequenced in a study of graft-versus-host responses after intestinal transplantation. Profiled with immunoSEQ multiplex PCR; TCRdb holds only in-frame clones, not every one. The top ten clones hold approximately 0.18% of a sample with 96,000 or so clones, roughly nine tenths of them seen once. These receptors have no known antigen. The specimen was unstimulated CD4+ T cells sorted from spleen or lymph node cells, collected before intestinal transplant. These receptors were collected from a human donor who received an intestinal transplant.

The V gene is TRBV15, the J gene TRBJ2-3; TRBD1 agrees at 7 bases. Trimming cost V 0 bases and J 4 bases; bases outside gene matches: 7. Germline CDR1 reads LNHNV; CDR2 reads YYDKDF (reference sequence). This CDR3 has 16 amino acids. The CDR3 loop reads CATSRDRQGGSDTQYF. Written as DNA, the CDR3 is TGTGCCACCAGCAGAGACAGACAGGGTGGGTCAGATACGCAGTATTTT.

The chain joins TRBV2 to TRBJ1-4, with 8 bases fitting TRBD1. CDR3 size: 12 residues. Germline V lookup: CDR1 SNHLY, CDR2 FYNNEI. V lost 6 bases, J lost 15 bases, and 9 bases stayed unmatched. CDR3 bases: TGTGCCAGCAGCGAGACAGGGGATAAGGTGTTTTTT. The encoded protein is CASSETGDKVFF.

The CDR3 bases are TGTGCCATCAGTGAGTCGACAGGGAAGGTAGGATCACCCCTCCACTTT. Translated, it gives CAISESTGKVGSPLHF. The chain joins TRBV10-3 to TRBJ1-6, with 7 bases lining up with TRBD1. CDR3 length: 16 amino acids. After removal of 0 bases from V and 10 bases from J, the junction contained 9 bases not matched to a gene. Germline CDR1 and CDR2: ENHRY and SYGVKD.

This clone has just one count. The chain uses TRBV30 and TRBJ1-3; TRBD1 matches at 7 bases. J gave up 3 bases and V 2 bases, and 4 bases lay outside the gene matches. The CDR3 length is 14 residues. Per germline, CDR1 GTSNPN and CDR2 SVGIG (reference sequence). CDR3 residues: CAWSPGQFGNTIYF. The DNA for the CDR3 is TGTGCCTGGAGTCCGGGACAGTTTGGAAACACCATATATTTT.

The gene calls are TRBV27 and TRBJ2-2; tentatively, D is TRBD1 (5 bases). Germline assignment: CDR1 MNHEY and CDR2 SMNVEV (reference sequence). The CDR3 spans 14 residues. V was trimmed by 4 bases and J by 2 bases, leaving 8 bases between them. The CDR3 region is CASSSGRNTGELFF. CDR3 DNA: TGTGCCAGCAGTTCAGGGCGTAACACCGGGGAGCTGTTTTTT.